These T cell receptor beta chains were read from a single sample in a study of neoadjuvant nivolumab and ipilimumab in lung cancer. Sequencing used immunoSEQ multiplex PCR; TCRdb keeps in-frame clones, though not all of them. The data show about 25,000 clones, about 81% seen once. The sample here was tumor tissue, taken after neoadjuvant nivolumab, alone or with ipilimumab, at or shortly before surgery. These receptors were obtained from an adult with non-small cell lung cancer. The conserved cysteine and the conserved F or W are not part of the CDR3 here. Each record gives: V gene, J gene, clone size, CDR3 protein. Clone size appears in some rows only: once, few, many, or a class for an expanded clone.

TRBV7-6,TRBJ2-5,.,ASTRDRGMETQY
TRBV5-5,TRBJ2-1,.,ASTSPGNEQF
TRBV7-3,TRBJ1-2,.,ASSQDRGGSYT
TRBV4-1,TRBJ2-1,.,ASSQASGRASGYNEQF
TRBV9,TRBJ1-1,.,ASSAGLLNTEAF
TRBV19,TRBJ1-1,.,ASSIGFDTEAF
TRBV28,TRBJ1-2,.,ASLAGYIYGYT
TRBV5-1,TRBJ2-2,.,ASRGVTGELF
TRBV4-1,TRBJ1-1,.,ASSQDQGTEAF
TRBV5-1,TRBJ1-2,.,ASSLEPGGGYT
TRBV30,TRBJ1-2,once,AWGDNYGYT
TRBV5-1,TRBJ2-5,once,ASSLSSREGQETQY
TRBV5-1,TRBJ1-1,.,ASSLWYPGGNTEAF
TRBV5-1,TRBJ2-1,.,ASSRDPLEEQF
TRBV29-1,TRBJ1-2,.,SVAPGTLYT
TRBV5-8,TRBJ1-2,once,ASSSNGGYGYT
TRBV18,TRBJ1-2,.,ASSPPDRGGGYT
TRBV29-1,TRBJ2-7,.,SVASDRPPAYEQY
TRBV7-9,TRBJ2-3,.,ASSPNWGGTDTQY
TRBV28,TRBJ2-3,.,ASSLWHREATDTQY
TRBV6-5,TRBJ2-5,.,ASSLQGIETQY
TRBV18,TRBJ2-7,once,ASSPDEYEQY
TRBV19,TRBJ1-1,.,ASSYGGNTEAF
TRBV19,TRBJ1-5,.,ASSLGEGQPQH